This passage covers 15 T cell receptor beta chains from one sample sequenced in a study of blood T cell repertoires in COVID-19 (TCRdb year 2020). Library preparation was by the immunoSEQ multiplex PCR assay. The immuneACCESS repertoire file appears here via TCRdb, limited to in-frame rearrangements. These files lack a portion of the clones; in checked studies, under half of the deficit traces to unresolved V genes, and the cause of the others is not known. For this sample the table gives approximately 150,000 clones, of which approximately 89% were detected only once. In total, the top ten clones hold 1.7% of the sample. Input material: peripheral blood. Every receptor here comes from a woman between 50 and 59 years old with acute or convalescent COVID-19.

In DNA, the CDR3 is TGTGCCAGCAGTATTGACAGGAACACCGGGGAGCTGTTTTTT. Its protein product is CASSIDRNTGELFF. The chain links TRBV7-9 to TRBJ2-2, with D perhaps matching TRBD1 (5 bases). V was shortened by 6 bases and J by 1 base, with 9 bases between the two germline ends. The length of the CDR3 is 14 residues. The germline gives CDR1 SEHNR, CDR2 FQNEAQ (reference sequence).

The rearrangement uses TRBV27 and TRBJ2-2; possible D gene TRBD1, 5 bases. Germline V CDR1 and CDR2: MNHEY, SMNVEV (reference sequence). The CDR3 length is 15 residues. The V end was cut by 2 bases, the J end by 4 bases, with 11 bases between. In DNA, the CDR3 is TGTGCCAGCAGTTTAGGCCCCCAGGGCACCGGGGAGCTGTTTTTT. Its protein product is CASSLGPQGTGELFF.

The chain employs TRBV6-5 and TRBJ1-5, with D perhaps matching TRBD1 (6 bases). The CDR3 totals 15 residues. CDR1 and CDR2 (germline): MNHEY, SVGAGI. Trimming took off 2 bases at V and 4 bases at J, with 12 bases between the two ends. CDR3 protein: CASSYRKDSNQPQHF. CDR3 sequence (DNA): TGTGCCAGCAGTTACCGAAAGGACAGTAATCAGCCCCAGCATTTT.

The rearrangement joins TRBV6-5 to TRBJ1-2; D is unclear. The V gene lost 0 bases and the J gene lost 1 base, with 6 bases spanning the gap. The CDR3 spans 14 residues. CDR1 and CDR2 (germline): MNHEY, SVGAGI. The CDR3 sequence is CASSYSNINYGYTF. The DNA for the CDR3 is TGTGCCAGCAGTTACTCGAACATTAACTATGGCTACACCTTC.

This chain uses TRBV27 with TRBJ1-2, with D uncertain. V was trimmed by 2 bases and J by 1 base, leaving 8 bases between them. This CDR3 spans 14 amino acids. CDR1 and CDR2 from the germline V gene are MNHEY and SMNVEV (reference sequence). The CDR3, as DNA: TGTGCCAGCAGTTTAGGCGGGCTTAACTATGGCTACACCTTC. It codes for CASSLGGLNYGYTF.

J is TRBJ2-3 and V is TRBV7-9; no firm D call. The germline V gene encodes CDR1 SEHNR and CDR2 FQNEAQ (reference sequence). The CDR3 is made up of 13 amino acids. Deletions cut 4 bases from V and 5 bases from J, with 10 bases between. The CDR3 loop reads CASSYSGGDTQYF. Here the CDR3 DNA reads TGTGCCAGCAGCTACTCGGGTGGAGATACGCAGTATTTT.

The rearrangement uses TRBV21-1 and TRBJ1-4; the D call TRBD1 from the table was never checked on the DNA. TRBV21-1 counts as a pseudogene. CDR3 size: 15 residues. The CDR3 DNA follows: TGTGCCAGCAGCGGGTCCCCAGGGGGAGATGAAAAACTGTTTTTT. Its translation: CASSGSPGGDEKLFF.

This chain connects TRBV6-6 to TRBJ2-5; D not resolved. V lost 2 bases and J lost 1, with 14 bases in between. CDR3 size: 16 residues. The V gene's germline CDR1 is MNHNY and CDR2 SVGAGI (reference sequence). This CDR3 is CASSYPTGISQETQYF. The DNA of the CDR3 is TGTGCCAGCAGTTACCCTACGGGTATCTCCCAAGAGACCCAGTACTTC.

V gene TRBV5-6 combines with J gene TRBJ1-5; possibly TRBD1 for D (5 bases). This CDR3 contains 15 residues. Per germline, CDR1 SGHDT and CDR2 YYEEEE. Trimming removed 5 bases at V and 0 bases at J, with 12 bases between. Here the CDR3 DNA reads TGTGCCAGCAGGGCGGGGCCGTATAGCAATCAGCCCCAGCATTTT. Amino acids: CASRAGPYSNQPQHF.

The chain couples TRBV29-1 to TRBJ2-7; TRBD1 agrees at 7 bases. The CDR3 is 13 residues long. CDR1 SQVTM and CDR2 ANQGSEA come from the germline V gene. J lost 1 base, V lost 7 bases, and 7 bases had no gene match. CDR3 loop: CSAKGGRSYEQYF. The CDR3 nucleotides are TGCAGCGCCAAAGGGGGCCGGTCCTACGAGCAGTACTTC.

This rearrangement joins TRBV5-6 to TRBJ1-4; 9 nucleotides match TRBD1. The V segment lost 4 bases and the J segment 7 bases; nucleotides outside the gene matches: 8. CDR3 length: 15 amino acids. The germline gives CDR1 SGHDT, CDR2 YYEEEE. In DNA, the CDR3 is TGTGCCAGCAGCCCGACAGGGGGGAAATTTGAAAAACTGTTTTTT. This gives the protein CASSPTGGKFEKLFF.

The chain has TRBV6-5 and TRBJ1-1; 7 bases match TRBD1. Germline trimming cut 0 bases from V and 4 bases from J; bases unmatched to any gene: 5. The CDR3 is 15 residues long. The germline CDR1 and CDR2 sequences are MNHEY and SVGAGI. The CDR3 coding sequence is TGTGCCAGCAGTTACTCGAACAGGGGACGCACTGAAGCTTTCTTT. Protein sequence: CASSYSNRGRTEAFF.

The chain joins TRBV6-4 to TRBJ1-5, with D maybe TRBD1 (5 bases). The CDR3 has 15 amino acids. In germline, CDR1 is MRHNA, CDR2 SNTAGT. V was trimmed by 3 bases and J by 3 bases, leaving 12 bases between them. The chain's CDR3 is CASSEVWGDNQPQHF. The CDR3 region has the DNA TGTGCCAGCAGTGAAGTCTGGGGGGACAATCAGCCCCAGCATTTT.

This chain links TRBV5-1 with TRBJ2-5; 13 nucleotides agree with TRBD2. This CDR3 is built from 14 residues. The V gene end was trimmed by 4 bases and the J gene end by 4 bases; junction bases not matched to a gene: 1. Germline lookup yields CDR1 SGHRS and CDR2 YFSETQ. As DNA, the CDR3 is TGCGCCAGCAGCGGACTAGCGGGAGCAGAGACCCAGTACTTC. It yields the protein CASSGLAGAETQYF.

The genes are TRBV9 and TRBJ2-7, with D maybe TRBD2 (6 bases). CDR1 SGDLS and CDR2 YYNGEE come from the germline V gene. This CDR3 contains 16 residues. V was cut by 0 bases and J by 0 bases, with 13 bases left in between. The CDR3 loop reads CASSVGDGGYSYEQYF. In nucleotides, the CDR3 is TGTGCCAGCAGCGTAGGGGACGGAGGGTACTCCTACGAGCAGTACTTC.